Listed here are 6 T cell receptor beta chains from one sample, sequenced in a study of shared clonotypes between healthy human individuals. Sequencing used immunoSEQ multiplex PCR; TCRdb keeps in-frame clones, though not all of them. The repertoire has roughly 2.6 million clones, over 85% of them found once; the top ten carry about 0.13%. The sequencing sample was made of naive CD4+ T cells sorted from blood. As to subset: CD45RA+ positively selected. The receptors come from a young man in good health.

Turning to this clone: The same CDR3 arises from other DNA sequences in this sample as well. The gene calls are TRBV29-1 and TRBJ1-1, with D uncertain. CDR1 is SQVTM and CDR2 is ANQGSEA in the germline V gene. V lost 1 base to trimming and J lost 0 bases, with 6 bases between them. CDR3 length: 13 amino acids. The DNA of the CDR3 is TGCAGCGTTGAAGGGAGGATGAACACTGAAGCTTTCTTT. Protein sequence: CSVEGRMNTEAFF. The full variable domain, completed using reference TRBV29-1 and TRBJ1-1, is SAVISQKPSRDICQRGTSLTIQCQVDSQVTMMFWYRQQPGQSLTLIATANQGSEATYESGFVIDKFPISRPNLTFSTLTVSNMSPEDSSIYLCSVEGRMNTEAFFGQGTRLTVV.

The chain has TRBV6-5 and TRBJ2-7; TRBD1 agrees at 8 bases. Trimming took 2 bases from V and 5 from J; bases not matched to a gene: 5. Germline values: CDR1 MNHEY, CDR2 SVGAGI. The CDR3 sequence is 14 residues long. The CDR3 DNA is TGTGCCAGCAGTTACGACAGGGGCCTTCACGAGCAGTACTTC. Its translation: CASSYDRGLHEQYF.

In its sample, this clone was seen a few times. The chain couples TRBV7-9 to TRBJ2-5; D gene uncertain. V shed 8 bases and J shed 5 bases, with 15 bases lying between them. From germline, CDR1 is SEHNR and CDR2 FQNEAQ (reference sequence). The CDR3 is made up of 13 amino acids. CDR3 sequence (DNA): TGTGCCAGCCAGGACCCGATGGTGGAGACCCAGTACTTC. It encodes CASQDPMVETQYF.

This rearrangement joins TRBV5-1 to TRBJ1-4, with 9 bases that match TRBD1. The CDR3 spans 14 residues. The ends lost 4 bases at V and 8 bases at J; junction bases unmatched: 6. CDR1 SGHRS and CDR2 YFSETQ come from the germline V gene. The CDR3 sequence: CASSPPGQGEKLFF. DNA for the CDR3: TGCGCCAGCAGCCCCCCGGGACAGGGAGAAAAACTGTTTTTT.

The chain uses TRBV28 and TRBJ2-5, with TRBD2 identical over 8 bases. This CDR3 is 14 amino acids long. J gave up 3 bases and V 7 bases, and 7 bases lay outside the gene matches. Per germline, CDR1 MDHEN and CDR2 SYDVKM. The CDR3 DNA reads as TGTGCCAGCAACGAACGGGGGGGCAAAGAGACCCAGTACTTC. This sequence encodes CASNERGGKETQYF.

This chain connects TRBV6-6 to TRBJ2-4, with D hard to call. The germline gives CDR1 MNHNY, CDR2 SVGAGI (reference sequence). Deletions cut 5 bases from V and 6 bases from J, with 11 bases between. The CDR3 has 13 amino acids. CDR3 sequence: CASSPPGVNIQYF. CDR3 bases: TGTGCCAGCAGTCCGCCTGGGGTAAACATTCAGTACTTC.